The table lists the clone carrying this TCR beta chain with a count of one. What it recognizes is unknown. TCRdb ran MiXCR on the reads and lists one entry per CDR3 protein. This table has about 71,000 distinct CDR3 sequences, approximately 22% appearing once. The data were obtained in a study of T cell repertoires in cytomegalovirus infection. Study summary: Epitope selection comprised recently identified HLA-C-restricted CMV epitopes and well-studied HLA-B-restricted CMV epitopes. Indicated by public TCR beta signatures were CMV infection and matching HLA type. Notes on the study in general: CMV-specific HLA-C-restricted TCR beta clonotypes dominated the ex vivo response.

CDR3 length: 13 residues. The germline V gene encodes CDR1 MGHRA and CDR2 YSYEKL. Deletions cut 1 base from V and 6 bases from J, with 6 bases between. This specimen consisted of CD8+ T cells from cultured PBMCs, obtained from culture after CMV antigen stimulation. The chain joins TRBV4-1 to TRBJ2-2; no clear D. The clonotype was recovered from a human donor in good health (CMV status not recorded). Some clones in this sample may be carry-over from other donors' samples. The CDR3 protein is CASSQVYAGELFF. The DNA for the CDR3 is TGCGCCAGCAGCCAAGTTTATGCCGGGGAGCTGTTTTTT.